The 3 T cell receptor beta chains presented below share a single source sample, sequenced in a study of blood T cell repertoires in COVID-19. Here immunoSEQ multiplex PCR was the method, and the copy in TCRdb shows in-frame clones only, minus some. The sample consists of approximately 70,000 clones, approximately 88% of them appearing once. The sequenced sample consisted of peripheral blood. The receptor set was obtained from a woman aged 50 to 60 with acute or convalescent COVID-19.

Concerning this clone itself: The DNA is omitted, as the CDR3 cannot be located on it reliably, and the CDR3 follows TCRdb's listing. The chain joins TRBV21-1 to TRBJ1-6; the table's D call of TRBD1 was not tested on the DNA. TRBV21-1 is termed a pseudogene. A total of 14 residues make up the CDR3, ends included. This CDR3 reads CASSKVGEGSPLHF.

This clone was counted a single time. The chain joins TRBV20-1 to TRBJ2-2, with unresolved D. This CDR3 contains 13 residues. The germline gives CDR1 DFQATT, CDR2 SNEGSKA (reference sequence). V was shortened by 3 bases and J by 2 bases, with 7 bases between the two germline ends. The CDR3 DNA sequence: TGCAGTGCTAGTACTTTTAACACCGGGGAGCTGTTTTTT. This encodes CSASTFNTGELFF.

Only one count was recorded for this clone. The chain is built from TRBV6-5 and TRBJ2-7; 9 bases are a match to TRBD1. Germline-derived CDR1 and CDR2 are MNHEY and SVGAGI. The ends lost 6 bases at V and 4 bases at J; junction bases unmatched: 4. CDR3 length: 13 amino acids. CDR3 sequence (DNA): TGTGCCAGCAGGAAACAGGGGGCGTACGAGCAGTACTTC. Its protein is CASRKQGAYEQYF.